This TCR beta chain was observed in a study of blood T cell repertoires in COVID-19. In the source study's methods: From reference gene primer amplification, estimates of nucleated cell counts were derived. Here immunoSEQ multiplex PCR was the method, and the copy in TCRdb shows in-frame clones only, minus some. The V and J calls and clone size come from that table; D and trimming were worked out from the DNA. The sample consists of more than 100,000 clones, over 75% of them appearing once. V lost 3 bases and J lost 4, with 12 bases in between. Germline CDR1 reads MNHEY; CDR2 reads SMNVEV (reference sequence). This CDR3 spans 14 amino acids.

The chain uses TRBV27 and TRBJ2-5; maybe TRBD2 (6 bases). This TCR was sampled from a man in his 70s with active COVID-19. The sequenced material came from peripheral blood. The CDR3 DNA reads TGTGCCAGCAGTTTTGGTCGGAGGGGAGAGACCCAGTACTTC. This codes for CASSFGRRGETQYF.